A single sample is the source of the 26 T cell receptor beta chains below, sequenced in a study of shared T cell receptors in the human thymus. TCRdb's table, derived via immunoSEQ multiplex PCR, lists solely in-frame clones and lacks some. The sample comprises roughly 410,000 clones, around 93% of which are singletons, and 0.02% rests with the top ten. The sample consisted of thymocytes. These receptors originate from a human donor.

The rearrangement links TRBV5-5 to TRBJ1-3; D is unclear. The CDR3 extends over 15 amino acids. From germline, CDR1 is SGHKS and CDR2 YYEKEE (reference sequence). V lost 2 bases and J 2 bases, leaving 11 bases between the germline ends. The CDR3 DNA follows: TGTGCCAGCAGCTTCTCCCCCCGTGCTGGAAACACCATATATTTT. This encodes CASSFSPRAGNTIYF.

The V gene is TRBV7-2, the J gene TRBJ1-3, with a weak D call TRBD1 (6 bases). CDR1 is SGHTA and CDR2 is FQGNSA in the germline V gene. This CDR3 has 13 residues. With 9 bases removed from V and 0 bases from J, the gap between germline ends came to 9 bases. For the CDR3, the DNA is TGTGCCAGTCAAGGGGGCTCTGGAAACACCATATATTTT. It yields the protein CASQGGSGNTIYF. Looking up the rest from reference TRBV7-2 and TRBJ1-3 gives the full variable domain: GAGVSQSPSNKVTEKGKDVELRCDPISGHTALYWYRQSLGQGLEFLIYFQGNSAPDKSGLPSDRFSAERTGGSVSTLTIQRTQQEDSAVYLCASQGGSGNTIYFGEGSWLTVV.

The rearrangement joins TRBV6-5 to TRBJ1-4, with 7 bases that match TRBD1. The length of the CDR3 is 14 residues. V lost 2 bases and J lost 8; bases outside the gene matches: 5. Germline V gene data show CDR1 as MNHEY and CDR2 as SVGAGI. This chain's CDR3 is CASSYQTGREKLFF. DNA of the CDR3: TGTGCCAGCAGTTACCAGACAGGGAGAGAAAAACTGTTTTTT.

The rearrangement uses TRBV27 and TRBJ2-3; 8 nucleotides agree with TRBD2. V gave up 3 bases and J gave up 2 bases; unmatched junction bases: 10. The length of the CDR3 is 17 residues. CDR1 and CDR2 (germline): MNHEY, SMNVEV (reference sequence). The CDR3 protein is CASSFNGRAGNTDTQYF. CDR3 coding DNA: TGTGCCAGCAGTTTCAACGGGAGGGCCGGTAACACAGATACGCAGTATTTT.

CDR3: CASSFLDSYNEQFF. CDR3 DNA sequence: TGTGCCAGCAGCTTCCTGGACAGCTACAATGAGCAGTTCTTC. J is TRBJ2-1 and V is TRBV5-4, with a tentative D call TRBD1 (6 bases). This CDR3 region has 14 residues. V lost 2 bases, J lost 3 bases, and 9 bases lay in between. The germline V gene encodes CDR1 SGHNT and CDR2 YYREEE (reference sequence).

V and J are TRBV7-9 and TRBJ2-7, with TRBD1 matching over 9 bases. Germline trimming cut 5 bases from V and 3 bases from J; bases unmatched to any gene: 8. CDR1 and CDR2 (germline): SEHNR, FQNEAQ (reference sequence). The CDR3 contains 15 residues. Here the CDR3 DNA reads TGTGCCAGCAGCGCGCCGGGACAGGGTCTCTACGAGCAGTACTTC. It specifies CASSAPGQGLYEQYF. Full variable domain (rest looked up from reference TRBV7-9 and TRBJ2-7): DTGVSQNPRHKITKRGQNVTFRCDPISEHNRLYWYRQTLGQGPEFLTYFQNEAQLEKSRLLSDRFSAERPKGSFSTLEIQRTEQGDSAMYLCASSAPGQGLYEQYFGPGTRLTVT.

The rearrangement uses TRBV6-5 and TRBJ2-1; TRBD2 is a possible D gene (6 bases). CDR1 and CDR2 (germline): MNHEY, SVGAGI. The CDR3 runs to 15 residues. Trimming shortened V by 5 bases and J by 5 bases, and 16 bases separated the two germline ends. In DNA, the CDR3 is TGTGCCAGCAGTCGGACCGGACTAACCCACAATGAGCAGTTCTTC. Encoded protein: CASSRTGLTHNEQFF.

The chain carries TRBV28 and TRBJ2-7; D is ambiguous. Trimming cost V 7 bases and J 2 bases, with 15 bases left between them. This CDR3 is 14 amino acids long. Germline V lookup: CDR1 MDHEN, CDR2 SYDVKM. CDR3 sequence: CASIRAAETYEQYF. Here the CDR3 DNA reads TGTGCCAGCATCCGGGCGGCAGAAACCTACGAGCAGTACTTC.

For the CDR3, the DNA is TGTGCCAGTACCCGAGGGACTAGCGGGATCACCGGGGAGCTGTTTTTT. Translated, it gives CASTRGTSGITGELFF. The chain couples TRBV19 to TRBJ2-2; 13 positions match TRBD2. The CDR3 sequence is 16 residues long. CDR1 and CDR2 from the germline V gene are LNHDA and SQIVND (reference sequence). V trimming: 7 bases; J trimming: 4 bases; junction bases outside the gene matches: 6.

J is TRBJ2-7 and V is TRBV4-1, with D perhaps matching TRBD1 or TRBD2 (5 bases each). Trimming left V 4 bases short and J 2 bases short, with 12 bases between. CDR1 and CDR2 from the germline V gene are MGHRA and YSYEKL. The CDR3 contains 14 residues. DNA for the CDR3: TGCGCCAGCAGCCCCACCCGGGACCCCTACGAGCAGTACTTC. Residues: CASSPTRDPYEQYF.

V gene TRBV5-6 combines with J gene TRBJ1-3; TRBD1 agrees at 8 bases. The CDR3 consists of 16 residues. Germline V lookup: CDR1 SGHDT, CDR2 YYEEEE. V dropped 0 bases and J dropped 4; count of bases not matched to a gene: 6. This CDR3 is CASSLGYRDRGNTIYF. For the CDR3, the DNA is TGTGCCAGCAGCTTGGGCTACCGGGACAGGGGAAACACCATATATTTT.

The CDR3 region has the DNA TGTGCCAGCCTTTCCTGGACTTTCTCCCCTTATAGCAATCAGCCCCAGCATTTT. It is translated as CASLSWTFSPYSNQPQHF. The J gene is TRBJ1-5, the V gene TRBV28; no reliable D call. Looked up from germline, CDR1 is MDHEN and CDR2 is SYDVKM. There are 18 residues in the CDR3. Deletions cut 8 bases from V and 0 bases from J, with 23 bases between.

The chain uses TRBV6-1 and TRBJ2-7, with D perhaps matching TRBD1 (5 bases). Germline assignment: CDR1 MNHNS and CDR2 SASEGT. Trimming took off 6 bases at V and 0 bases at J, with 12 bases between the two ends. The CDR3 extends over 14 amino acids. Here the CDR3 DNA reads TGTGCCAGCAGGGATCTCGACAGCTCCTACGAGCAGTACTTC. Amino acid sequence: CASRDLDSSYEQYF.

The V and J genes are TRBV27 and TRBJ2-7; D uncertain. V shed 5 bases and J shed 7 bases, with 9 bases lying between them. This CDR3 has 11 amino acids. Germline V lookup: CDR1 MNHEY, CDR2 SMNVEV (reference sequence). The DNA for the CDR3 is TGTGCCAGCAGTGCCCCCCCGGAGCAGTACTTC. The encoded protein is CASSAPPEQYF.

This clone was recorded once. The V call is TRBV19, the J call TRBJ1-5, with TRBD1 as a possible D gene (5 bases). CDR1 and CDR2 from the germline V gene are LNHDA and SQIVND (reference sequence). The CDR3 spans 14 residues. Trimming took off 5 bases at V and 4 bases at J, with 12 bases between the two ends. Here the CDR3 DNA reads TGTGCCAGTAGTTTCTCCGACAGAAATCAGCCCCAGCATTTT. It specifies CASSFSDRNQPQHF.

This clone appeared once. V usage is TRBV5-4 and J usage is TRBJ2-1, with D uncertain. Looked up from germline, CDR1 is SGHNT and CDR2 is YYREEE (reference sequence). The CDR3 runs to 13 residues. V was cut by 4 bases and J by 2 bases, with 7 bases left in between. The CDR3 here is CASSRVPYNEQFF. As DNA, the CDR3 is TGTGCCAGCAGCCGAGTACCCTACAATGAGCAGTTCTTC.

The chain carries TRBV28 and TRBJ2-1; 7 bases are a match to TRBD1. With 8 bases clipped from V and 4 bases from J, the junction kept 23 bases outside the gene matches. There are 19 residues in the CDR3. The V gene's germline CDR1 is MDHEN and CDR2 SYDVKM. In DNA form, the CDR3 reads TGTGCCAGCGTACCAAGCCCAGACAGGGACCCCACTCCGTACAATGAGCAGTTCTTC. This translates into CASVPSPDRDPTPYNEQFF.

This chain connects TRBV2 to TRBJ2-7, with D possibly matching TRBD1 (6 bases). The length of the CDR3 is 13 residues. Trimming shortened V by 7 bases and J by 4 bases, and 14 bases separated the two germline ends. Germline V lookup: CDR1 SNHLY, CDR2 FYNNEI. In DNA form, the CDR3 reads TGTGCCAGCATCAAAACAGGGTGTTACGAGCAGTACTTC. This sequence encodes CASIKTGCYEQYF. The full variable domain, in which reference TRBV2 and TRBJ2-7 provide the parts outside the CDR3, is EPEVTQTPSHQVTQMGQEVILRCVPISNHLYFYWYRQILGQKVEFLVSFYNNEISEKSEIFDDQFSVERPDGSNFTLKIRSTKLEDSAMYFCASIKTGCYEQYFGPGTRLTVT.

The CDR3 loop is CASSNPGGGNYGYTF. Written as DNA, the CDR3 is TGTGCCAGCTCCAACCCCGGTGGGGGGAACTATGGCTACACCTTC. J is TRBJ1-2 and V is TRBV7-9; D perhaps matches TRBD1 (5 bases). V gave up 8 bases and J gave up 2 bases, with 18 bases separating them. The CDR3 is made up of 15 amino acids. Looked up from germline, CDR1 is SEHNR and CDR2 is FQNEAQ (reference sequence).

The chain links TRBV5-1 to TRBJ1-2; 9 bases agree with TRBD1. The J segment lost 3 bases and the V segment lost 4 bases, leaving 13 bases of the junction unmatched. Germline V CDR1 and CDR2: SGHRS, YFSETQ. This CDR3 has 17 amino acids. CDR3 region: CASSVAGQGSRDYGYTF. The CDR3 bases are TGCGCCAGCAGCGTGGCGGGACAGGGTTCCCGAGACTATGGCTACACCTTC. The full variable domain, in which reference TRBV5-1 and TRBJ1-2 provide the parts outside the CDR3, is KAGVTQTPRYLIKTRGQQVTLSCSPISGHRSVSWYQQTPGQGLQFLFEYFSETQRNKGNFPGRFSGRQFSNSRSEMNVSTLELGDSALYLCASSVAGQGSRDYGYTFGSGTRLTVV.

The CDR3 sequence: CASSQCGLADTQYF. DNA for the CDR3: TGTGCCAGCAGCCAATGTGGATTGGCAGATACGCAGTATTTT. The chain carries TRBV14 and TRBJ2-3, with no clear D. Germline V gene sequence: CDR1 SGHDN, CDR2 FVKESK. The CDR3 has 14 residues. Trimming removed 2 bases from V and 4 bases from J, with 10 bases in between.

V usage is TRBV29-1 and J usage is TRBJ1-1; 11 bases are a match to TRBD1. The CDR3 sequence is 14 residues long. J gave up 4 bases and V 6 bases, and 7 bases lay outside the gene matches. Germline V gives CDR1 SQVTM, CDR2 ANQGSEA. The CDR3 reads CSVGTGGLITEAFF. CDR3 in DNA: TGCAGCGTGGGGACAGGGGGACTAATCACTGAAGCTTTCTTT.

The chain joins TRBV6-1 to TRBJ2-1; perhaps D is TRBD1 or TRBD2 (6 bases each). This CDR3 comprises 17 residues. Germline loops: CDR1 MNHNS, CDR2 SASEGT. V lost 2 bases and J 0 bases, leaving 14 bases between the germline ends. The CDR3: CASSELLGGSSYNEQFF. In DNA, the CDR3 is TGTGCCAGCAGTGAACTTCTGGGGGGCAGCTCCTACAATGAGCAGTTCTTC.

The chain uses TRBV7-8 and TRBJ1-6; TRBD1 is a possible D gene (5 bases). V dropped 5 bases and J dropped 5 bases, with 10 bases sitting between them. The germline V gene has CDR1 SGHVS and CDR2 FQNEAQ. The CDR3 spans 14 residues. DNA for the CDR3: TGTGCCAGCAGCCAACAGGCAAATAATTCACCCCTCCACTTT. It encodes CASSQQANNSPLHF.

The gene calls are TRBV27 and TRBJ2-1; 14 nucleotides line up with TRBD2. In germline, CDR1 is MNHEY, CDR2 SMNVEV (reference sequence). The CDR3 spans 16 residues. J gave up 7 bases and V 5 bases, and 7 bases lay outside the gene matches. The CDR3 is CASSPGLAGVRNEQFF. CDR3 DNA sequence: TGTGCCAGCAGTCCGGGACTAGCGGGAGTGAGGAATGAGCAGTTCTTC.

CDR3 sequence (DNA): TGCGCCAGCAGCTTAATAGCGGGCCCGAACACCGGGGAGCTGTTTTTT. Translated: CASSLIAGPNTGELFF. The rearrangement joins TRBV5-1 to TRBJ2-2, with TRBD2 identical over 7 bases. This CDR3 contains 16 residues. The germline CDR1 and CDR2 sequences are SGHRS and YFSETQ. The V gene end was trimmed by 2 bases and the J gene end by 0 bases; junction bases not matched to a gene: 4.